One sample yielded the 22 T cell receptor beta chains listed below, sequenced in a study of cytomegalovirus exposure and HLA in healthy donors. This PCR relied on a set of 60 Vbeta primers and 13 Jbeta primers. Here immunoSEQ multiplex PCR was the method, and the copy in TCRdb shows in-frame clones only, minus some. The table records about 160,000 clones, more than 75% of them present only once. The sequencing input was PBMCs. These receptors were obtained from a man between 18 and 35 years old in good health and CMV-seropositive.

V usage is TRBV5-1 and J usage is TRBJ2-5; 7 bases line up with TRBD1. The J segment lost 3 bases and the V segment lost 4 bases, leaving 3 bases of the junction unmatched. This CDR3 spans 13 amino acids. Germline CDR1 and CDR2: SGHRS and YFSETQ. CDR3 sequence (DNA): TGCGCCAGCAGCGTCGGACAGGAAGAGACCCAGTACTTC. Residues: CASSVGQEETQYF.

The chain links TRBV18 to TRBJ1-1, with D perhaps TRBD1 (5 bases). CDR3 length: 15 amino acids. V gave up 0 bases and J gave up 3 bases, with 11 bases separating them. Germline loops: CDR1 KGHSH, CDR2 LQKENI. CDR3 DNA sequence: TGTGCCAGCTCACCACCTATGGGGCAAGACACTGAAGCTTTCTTT. Protein sequence: CASSPPMGQDTEAFF. The entire variable domain, with the rest obtained from reference TRBV18 and TRBJ1-1, is as follows: NAGVMQNPRHLVRRRGQEARLRCSPMKGHSHVYWYRQLPEEGLKFMVYLQKENIIDESGMPKERFSAEFPKEGPSILRIQQVVRGDSAAYFCASSPPMGQDTEAFFGQGTRLTVV.

The genes are TRBV30 and TRBJ1-2; 9 bases map to TRBD1. The CDR3 totals 15 residues. The germline V gene has CDR1 GTSNPN and CDR2 SVGIG (reference sequence). Losses at the gene ends were 4 bases for V and 1 base for J; bases not matched to a gene: 7. The CDR3 coding sequence is TGTGCCTGGATCCAACCGGGACAGGGTAACTATGGCTACACCTTC. It is translated as CAWIQPGQGNYGYTF.

This chain uses TRBV13 with TRBJ2-7, with a tentative D call TRBD1 (6 bases). The CDR3 is 15 residues long. Germline CDR1 and CDR2: PRHDT and FYEKMQ (reference sequence). V shed 10 bases and J shed 0 bases, with 19 bases lying between them. As DNA, the CDR3 is TGTGCCACAGGGGATTGGAGCCTGGCCTCCTACGAGCAGTACTTC. Its protein is CATGDWSLASYEQYF.

This chain links TRBV5-1 with TRBJ2-5, with a possible D match to TRBD1 (6 bases). CDR3 length: 17 residues. CDR1 and CDR2 (germline): SGHRS, YFSETQ. V lost 4 bases, J lost 1 base, and 20 bases lay in between. CDR3 sequence (DNA): TGCGCCAGCAGCCGCGTGGGGGCCGGACAGCGCCAAGAGACCCAGTACTTC. Amino acids: CASSRVGAGQRQETQYF.

The V call is TRBV30, the J call TRBJ1-1; D not certain. Germline assignment: CDR1 GTSNPN and CDR2 SVGIG (reference sequence). The V gene lost 2 bases and the J gene lost 7 bases, with 11 bases spanning the gap. The CDR3 spans 12 residues. The CDR3 DNA reads TGTGCCTGGAGTCCTACCGGGAGTGAAGCTTTCTTT. This translates into CAWSPTGSEAFF.

This clone occurred once. The chain recombines TRBV6-1 with TRBJ2-7; 8 bases line up with TRBD1. In germline, CDR1 is MNHNS, CDR2 SASEGT. V shed 4 bases, J shed 2 bases, and the junction held 7 bases outside the gene matches. This CDR3 has 15 amino acids. The CDR3 reads CASSVQGTGTYEQYF. As DNA, the CDR3 is TGTGCCAGCAGTGTCCAAGGGACAGGAACCTACGAGCAGTACTTC.

The chain joins TRBV7-2 to TRBJ2-5, with 13 bases identical to TRBD2. Trimming removed 0 bases from V and 5 bases from J; junction bases left unmatched: 6. There are 17 residues in the CDR3. Germline CDR1 SGHTA, CDR2 FQGNSA. The CDR3 DNA reads as TGTGCCAGCAGCTTAGCAACTAGCGGGGGGGCTCGGGAGACCCAGTACTTC. It encodes CASSLATSGGARETQYF.

V usage is TRBV27 and J usage is TRBJ2-7; D may be TRBD2 (6 bases). The CDR3 contains 13 residues. V lost 3 bases to trimming and J lost 4 bases, with 10 bases between them. From germline, CDR1 is MNHEY and CDR2 SMNVEV (reference sequence). CDR3 residues: CASSLGGLYEQYF. The DNA for the CDR3 is TGTGCCAGCAGTTTGGGGGGATTATACGAGCAGTACTTC.

This clone came up once. The chain has TRBV19 and TRBJ2-5; D remains unclear. CDR1 and CDR2 (germline): LNHDA, SQIVND (reference sequence). With 0 bases removed from V and 4 bases from J, the gap between germline ends came to 9 bases. The CDR3 sequence is 14 residues long. The CDR3 DNA follows: TGTGCCAGTAGTATAGAACCCCCGGGAGAGACCCAGTACTTC. Translation: CASSIEPPGETQYF.

Written as DNA, the CDR3 is TGTGCCAGCAGCTTTACCCCTGGGGGGTACGAGCAGTACTTC. Translated, it gives CASSFTPGGYEQYF. The chain joins TRBV5-8 to TRBJ2-7; weak D call: TRBD2 (6 bases). The CDR3 contains 14 residues. V was trimmed by 2 bases and J by 4 bases, leaving 13 bases between them. Germline-derived CDR1 and CDR2 are SGHTS and YDEGEE.

This clone was observed a few times. The chain uses TRBV6-1 and TRBJ1-4, with D tentatively TRBD1 (6 bases). The CDR3 contains 15 residues. V was clipped by 7 bases and J by 0 bases, with 12 bases between them. The germline V gene encodes CDR1 MNHNS and CDR2 SASEGT. The CDR3 here is CASTKGGPTNEKLFF. CDR3 DNA: TGTGCCAGCACCAAGGGGGGGCCAACTAATGAAAAACTGTTTTTT.

This chain links TRBV5-1 with TRBJ1-6, with TRBD1 as a possible D gene (5 bases). This CDR3 is 14 amino acids long. Trimming took off 3 bases at V and 7 bases at J, with 11 bases between the two ends. Germline CDR1 is SGHRS and CDR2 is YFSETQ. The CDR3 here is CASSSAGINSPLHF. The CDR3 DNA is TGCGCCAGCAGCTCGGCAGGGATCAATTCACCCCTCCACTTT.

The chain couples TRBV18 to TRBJ1-2; TRBD1 matches 7 bases. Germline V gives CDR1 KGHSH, CDR2 LQKENI. This CDR3 contains 14 residues. The junction had 10 bases not matched to a gene; V was cut back by 4 bases and J by 8 bases. CDR3 region: CASSRLQGGEGYTF. DNA of the CDR3: TGTGCCAGCTCACGACTCCAGGGGGGTGAGGGCTACACCTTC.

This clone has more than one count but fewer than ten. The V and J genes are TRBV9 and TRBJ2-3, with 14 bases lining up with TRBD2. The CDR3 extends over 19 amino acids. After removal of 4 bases from V and 3 bases from J, the junction contained 13 bases not matched to a gene. Germline V gene lookup returns CDR1 SGDLS and CDR2 YYNGEE. The CDR3 protein is CASSRPERTSGGKTDTQYF. The CDR3 DNA follows: TGTGCCAGCAGCCGCCCCGAGAGGACTAGCGGGGGGAAGACAGATACGCAGTATTTT. Full variable domain (missing parts from reference TRBV9 and TRBJ2-3): DSGVTQTPKHLITATGQRVTLRCSPRSGDLSVYWYQQSLDQGLQFLIQYYNGEERAKGNILERFSAQQFPDLHSELNLSSLELGDSALYFCASSRPERTSGGKTDTQYFGPGTRLTVL.

The rearrangement uses TRBV25-1 and TRBJ2-7, with D perhaps TRBD2 (5 bases). V dropped 9 bases and J dropped 2 bases, with 11 bases sitting between them. The germline V gene encodes CDR1 MGHDK and CDR2 SYGVNS. The CDR3 consists of 12 residues. CDR3 DNA: TGTGCCAGTGGCCCGGGGACCTACGAGCAGTACTTC. Encoded protein: CASGPGTYEQYF.

This rearrangement joins TRBV11-3 to TRBJ2-5; D not certain. The CDR3 extends over 13 amino acids. In germline, CDR1 is SGHNT, CDR2 YENEEA. Trimming stripped 1 base from V and 2 bases from J, with 5 bases between. CDR3 residues: CASSLVQQETQYF. For the CDR3, the DNA is TGTGCCAGCAGCTTAGTACAGCAAGAGACCCAGTACTTC.

This clone was counted only a few times. V is TRBV5-1 and J is TRBJ2-2; D gene uncertain. This CDR3 has 15 amino acids. V lost 4 bases and J 5 bases, leaving 15 bases between the germline ends. CDR1 SGHRS and CDR2 YFSETQ come from the germline V gene. CDR3 bases: TGCGCCAGCAGCCCTAGTTGGTTTAGTACCGGGGAGCTGTTTTTT. Translation gives CASSPSWFSTGELFF.

The chain has TRBV7-2 and TRBJ2-5; 11 nucleotides match TRBD1. This CDR3 comprises 16 residues. Trimming took 4 bases from V and 0 from J; bases not matched to a gene: 4. The V gene's germline CDR1 is SGHTA and CDR2 FQGNSA. In DNA, the CDR3 is TGTGCCAGCAGCTCTGGACAGGGGGCAAACCAAGAGACCCAGTACTTC. Translating it yields CASSSGQGANQETQYF.

This chain connects TRBV4-1 to TRBJ2-1, with TRBD2 matching 11 bases. CDR1 and CDR2 from the germline V gene are MGHRA and YSYEKL. The CDR3 totals 17 residues. V shed 4 bases, J shed 9 bases, and the junction held 14 bases outside the gene matches. The DNA for the CDR3 is TGCGCCAGCAGCCCCGTACCTAGCGGGGGGCCTTTGGTTGAGCAGTTCTTC. It yields the protein CASSPVPSGGPLVEQFF.

The chain is built from TRBV7-2 and TRBJ2-3, with 7 nucleotides matching TRBD2. V shed 6 bases, J shed 0 bases, and the junction held 6 bases outside the gene matches. Looked up from germline, CDR1 is SGHTA and CDR2 is FQGNSA. The CDR3 is 15 residues long. This CDR3 is CASSQGGESTDTQYF. CDR3 in DNA: TGTGCCAGCAGTCAGGGAGGGGAAAGCACAGATACGCAGTATTTT.

The chain has TRBV7-3 and TRBJ1-2; tentative D call: TRBD1 (6 bases). The CDR3 contains 15 residues. Trimming took 4 bases from V and 4 from J, leaving 16 bases between them. Germline CDR1 and CDR2: SGHTA and FQGTGA. The CDR3 reads CASSSEGGRSYGYTF. The CDR3 coding sequence is TGTGCCAGCAGCTCGGAAGGGGGTCGGAGCTATGGCTACACCTTC.